This T cell receptor (beta chain) was documented in a study of cytomegalovirus exposure and HLA in healthy donors (dated by TCRdb to about 2017). Study-wide context: In an earlier analysis of under 600 of the donors, 250 to 350 Gb of sequence data and 95 million to 130 million unique TCR beta sequences from roughly 200 million T cells were reported. The study aimed to test whether cataloging public T cell receptors could reveal signatures of past pathogen exposure. Four or five DR-DQ haplotypes were handled as single units for association and clustering because linkage in the cohort was strong. Class I and class II HLA loci were covered by the typing at four-digit resolution. Every repertoire in the discovery cohort had been generated on one and the same sequencing platform. High-throughput TCR immunosequencing, statistical association of individual TCRs with disease status, and machine learning were combined to predict cytomegalovirus infection status. The later analysis used no new phenotypic data to find candidate immune exposures, relying instead on TCR beta sequences and their occurrence across donors. Of the 300 to 400 genotyped donors, about 80% fell in the genetic ancestry cluster associated with self-reported Caucasian donors. Typing coverage differed by locus: A, B, C, DRB1 and DQB1 were typed in about 620-640 donors, DQA1 in approximately 520, DPA1 in around 610, and DPB1 in approximately 450. The study used immunosequencing to profile the T cell repertoires of about 670 subjects and linked those repertoires to cytomegalovirus serostatus. An earlier analysis of roughly 600 of the donors used high-throughput TCR beta sequencing to judge whether each TCR beta V gene segment behaved as functional or pseudogenic. In a later analysis, previously published TCR beta repertoires from 666 donors were re-analyzed and high-resolution HLA genotyping was added so that TCR occurrence patterns could be studied. Along with the roughly 700-subject first cohort, a separate validation cohort of around 120 different subjects was used. Across 300 to 500 genotyped donors of the cohort, an average of about 250,000 unique TCR beta nucleotide sequences per donor were sequenced, and around 20% of those sequences were non-productive. A later genetic analysis used genome-wide SNP genotypes for about 55% of the 666 donors, treating that subset as a discovery cohort. An early release covering around 630 HLA-typed donors comprised about 310 gigabases of sequencing data and 65 million to 100 million unique TCR sequences. Donor age, sex, ethnicity and CMV serostatus were compiled alongside the repertoire data. Points the paper makes about the study in general: About 17 rarely observed V segments, including chromosome 9 orphons, were excluded from the earlier analysis of just under 600 of the donors because counts were too low. Correlated functional status among segregating V segments might reflect linkage disequilibrium, but an unknown experimental factor could not be ruled out. A later genetic analysis reported fewer N-insertions in productive TCRs among donors in an Asian-associated ancestry cluster than the roughly 620-donor mean. An association between a missense DCLRE1C variant and V-gene and J-gene trimming of TCR beta chains was found in a later genetic analysis and replicated in an independent cohort. Several of the top co-occurrence clusters appeared to be linked to parvovirus B19, influenza, CMV and Epstein-Barr virus, according to a later analysis. A cluster of highly shared sequence variants was judged likely to be a technical artifact of the sequencing pipeline. Most TCR sequences were seen in very few donors, while some public TCRs were found in many individuals. A later analysis found that HLA-associated TCR beta chains were more clonally expanded and had lower generation probabilities than equally common non-associated chains. In vitro tests confirmed that a few of the cytomegalovirus-associated TCR beta chains recognize cytomegalovirus antigens. Some IMGT-functional V segments, including TRBV6-2 and TRBV6-3, could not be told apart with the 87-base-pair reads, so those segments were excluded. At a false discovery rate of 0.05, a later analysis linked 16,951 TCR beta sequences to specific HLA alleles. In the study, about 150 TCR beta chains were listed as associated with cytomegalovirus. An earlier analysis of approximately 600 of the donors showed that most TCR beta V segments appeared in productive rearrangements either about 90% or about 30% of the time, which broadly matched IMGT annotations. The classifier was reported to diagnose cytomegalovirus status with high specificity and sensitivity in both the original and validation cohorts. According to the authors, the approach could potentially be generalized to other disease states and immunological phenotypes. This cohort had only TCR beta chains sequenced, and the lack of alpha or paired-chain data limited which features could be detected. The presence/absence analyses assumed that sequencing depth was roughly uniform across donors, and that assumption may not be true. Strong co-occurrence of HLA alleles, especially DR and DQ, made assigning TCR associations to individual alleles difficult. CMV serostatus was the only immune exposure information available for the cohort. According to a later analysis, most CMV-associated TCR beta chains appeared to be HLA-restricted, and the HLA associations seemed to be driven largely by CMV exposure. A further reported finding was that TCR beta sequences accurately predicted the HLA-A and HLA-B alleles for most subjects in the first cohort. In a later analysis, the rate of TCR association differed among HLA loci, with DRB1 alleles having the most associated TCRs and HLA-C alleles having the fewest. Because some donors lacked HLA typing at each locus, the association tests relied only on the typed subset.

V is pruned by 7 bases and J by 2 bases, leaving 6 bases of the junction without a gene match. The germline V gene provides CDR1 MNHNS and CDR2 SASEGT. The CDR3 has 14 amino acids, counting the end cysteine and phenylalanine. Only CDR3 DNA is held: 42 bases, read in frame from base 1. Preparation of the library involved the immunoSEQ multiplex PCR assay. For the multiplex PCR, a mixture combining 60 forward primers for TCR Vbeta segments and 13 reverse primers for TCR Jbeta segments was used. The CDR3 region of rearranged TCR beta genes was amplified from genomic DNA with a multiplex PCR assay. The Illumina HiSeq System was used to sequence the amplified TCR beta libraries as 87-base-pair reads. On the study's bioinformatics: In a later analysis, around 80 million unique TCR beta chains were counted across the 500 to 700 repertoires, and around 10 million of these chains were shared by at least two donors. A nearest-neighbor algorithm error-corrected the raw reads and collapsed the reads into unique sequences, merging closely related sequences to remove PCR and sequencing errors. CDR3 sequences were aligned to IMGT reference sequences to assign V, D and J gene segments. For a sequence to be retained, a match of at least six nucleotides to both a V gene segment and a J gene segment was required. Rearrangements were called productive when the CDR3 lacked stop codons and stayed in frame with V and J; all others were non-productive. Following IMGT convention, CDR3 was defined as the stretch from the second conserved V-encoded cysteine to the conserved J-encoded phenylalanine. The earlier analysis of about 590 of the donors excluded sequences that lacked an unambiguous match to a single V gene segment. An earlier analysis of a few hundred of the donors called V segments functional above 56.7% productive rearrangements and segregating when the between-donor standard deviation exceeded 5%. A statistical classification framework was built to diagnose cytomegalovirus status from the catalog of TCR beta chain sequences. In a later analysis, V and J genes were assigned by comparing TCR nucleotide sequences against IMGT/GENE-DB human TR gene sequences. Using the TCRdist pipeline, a later analysis assigned CDR3 sequences along with most-parsimonious VDJ recombination scenarios. In a later analysis, each TCR beta chain was defined by its CDR3 amino acid sequence together with its V-gene family, and reads without a unique V-gene family were excluded. A later analysis removed 592 highly shared, low-generation-probability nucleotide sequences to deal with suspected cross-contamination and a sequencing artifact. A later analysis calculated a clonal expansion index for each public chain from normalized within-repertoire ranks of inferred template counts. In a later analysis, generation probabilities were computed with a VDJ recombination model fitted to out-of-frame rearrangements, and the resulting probabilities were checked against IGoR. In a later analysis, hypergeometric tests were used to score TCR-TCR, TCR-HLA and TCR-CMV co-occurrence, with a repertoire-size bias correction applied to TCR pairs. In a later analysis, false discovery rates were estimated by permuting HLA or CMV assignments 20 times. In a later analysis, co-occurring TCRs were grouped using DBSCAN, with TCRdist sequence similarity added in when clustering inside HLA-allele-positive subsets. Repertoires with fewer than 30,000 or more than 120,000 public chains were left out of co-occurrence clustering, as were a handful of repertoires with anomalous nucleotide sharing. What TCRdb holds here is the immuneACCESS table cut down to in-frame rearrangements. Part of the clones is not present; checked against another copy, under half of the missing clones reflect an unresolved V gene, and the others are unexplained. D and trimming come from the DNA, and the V and J calls and clone size come from that table. This sample's clone table shows 20,000 to 25,000 clones. The ten top clones hold approximately 23% of the sample.

Worth noting for this clone: The clone's antigen remains unknown.

The cohort consisted of more than 650 healthy bone marrow donors. At the time of sampling, all cohort members were nominally healthy, though unrecorded immune exposures were likely present. The donor was CMV seropositive and belonged to the group of 250 to 300 seropositive cohort members. A peripheral blood sample was collected from each donor, and TCR beta sequencing was performed on peripheral blood mononuclear cells. Genomic DNA was extracted from the blood cell samples with the Qiagen DNeasy Blood Extraction Kit. The source material was PBMCs. Recombination connected TRBV6-1 to TRBJ2-7; TRBD1 aligns with 9 central bases. This sequence was found in a man aged 55 to 69 in good health and CMV-seropositive. CDR3 protein: CASKGQGGPYEQYF. The nucleotide sequence is TGTGCCAGCAAGGGACAGGGTGGCCCCTACGAGCAGTACTTC.